This T cell receptor beta chain is from a study of beta chain features in type 1 diabetes. Study overall: Sorted cells numbering some 110,000,000 were examined across all samples.

Germline lookup yields CDR1 KGHSH and CDR2 LQKENI. The CDR3 runs to 14 residues. V was shortened by 2 bases and J by 1 base, with 5 bases between the two germline ends. With respect to this clone: The antigen is unknown.

Notes on the study in general: Significant though moderate, a shortening of TCRB CDR3s appeared in all four CD4+ subsets of Type 1 diabetes patients.

CD4+ naive, central memory, regulatory and stem cell-like memory subsets were isolated by sorting on CD45RO/CCR7/CD25/CD127/CD95/CD27. The authors reverse transcribed all of the isolated RNA, so sequencing captured expressed TCRB transcripts. The assay was immunoSEQ multiplex PCR, and TCRdb's table has in-frame clones only and misses some. The data contain under 300,000 clones, roughly 21% of them singletons. Sequenced input: naive CD4+ T cells from blood. The chain combines TRBV18 with TRBJ2-2; the D is unclear. The receptor was isolated from a woman aged 40 to 50 with type 1 diabetes. The CDR3 bases are TGTGCCAGCTCACCAGGCCGGAACACCGGGGAGCTGTTTTTT. Translating gives CASSPGRNTGELFF.